The clone carrying this T cell receptor beta chain was picked up a small number of times. The sample belongs to a study of T cell repertoires in cytomegalovirus infection. The CDR3 runs 14 residues. Germline trimming cut 5 bases from V and 7 bases from J; bases unmatched to any gene: 8. Germline V CDR1 and CDR2: MDHEN, SYDVKM. One entry per CDR3 protein, called by TCRdb with MiXCR from the reads. Among about 740,000 distinct CDR3 sequences listed, 35% were seen once. The chain combines TRBV28 with TRBJ1-5, with 7 nucleotides matching TRBD1. The receptor comes from a human donor in good health (CMV status not recorded). Some clones in this sample may be carry-over from other donors' samples. The material sequenced was PBMCs. CDR3 loop: CASSERGLRQPQHF. Here the CDR3 DNA reads TGTGCCAGCAGTGAAAGGGGGCTCAGGCAGCCCCAGCATTTT.